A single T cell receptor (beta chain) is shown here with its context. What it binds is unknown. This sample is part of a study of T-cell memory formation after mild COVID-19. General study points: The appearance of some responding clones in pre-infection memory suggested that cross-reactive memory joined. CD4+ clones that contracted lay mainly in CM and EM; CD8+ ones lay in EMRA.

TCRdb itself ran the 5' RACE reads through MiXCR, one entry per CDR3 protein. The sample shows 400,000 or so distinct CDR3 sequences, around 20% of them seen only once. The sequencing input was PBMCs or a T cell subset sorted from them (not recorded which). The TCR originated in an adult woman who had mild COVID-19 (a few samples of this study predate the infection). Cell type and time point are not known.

As DNA, the CDR3 is TGTGCCAGCAGCATAAGGCCCCGGGGTATAACTTTCTTT. It is translated as CASSIRPRGITFF. This chain links TRBV7-9 with TRBJ1-1; no clear D gene. The CDR3 has 13 amino acids. With 5 bases removed from V and 12 bases from J, the gap between germline ends came to 19 bases. The germline V gene encodes CDR1 SEHNR and CDR2 FQNEAQ (reference sequence).